This T cell receptor (beta chain) stems from a study of blood T cell repertoires in COVID-19. Grouping used clinical history reported by participants in a survey and questionnaire. TCRdb's copy holds only in-frame clones and misses some; the assay was immunoSEQ multiplex PCR. The top ten hold under 15% of the sample, which has approximately 210,000 clones, around 90% seen once. CDR3 length: 16 amino acids. The germline V gene has CDR1 MNHEY and CDR2 SVGEGT. Trimming pared 0 bases from V and 0 bases from J, leaving 12 bases between. Sequences were obtained from PBMCs or T cells enriched from blood (not recorded which). The chain employs TRBV6-2 or TRBV6-3 and TRBJ2-7; D is unresolved. This receptor was identified in a woman in her 50s with acute COVID-19. The CDR3 bases are TGTGCCAGCAGTTACTCGCCAGGTTCAATCTCCTACGAGCAGTACTTC. Translating gives CASSYSPGSISYEQYF.